The sequence of this TCR beta chain was determined in a study of T cells in pancreatic ductal adenocarcinoma. Selected pancreatic ductal adenocarcinoma patients had undergone surgery without neoadjuvant therapy. General observations from the study: Unique clonotypes were 7.5 to 8.5-fold more numerous in blood than in tumor. Enrichment of CD45RO+ effector over naive T cells in tumors may bias clonality.

The CDR3 length is 14 residues. The V end lost 6 bases, the J end lost 3 bases, and 12 bases lay between the germline ends. CDR1 is SGDLS, CDR2 YYNGEE, per germline. The sample holds a few counts of this clone. The antigen is not known. Profiling relied on immunoSEQ multiplex PCR, and the TCRdb table lists in-frame clones only, not all of them. Of more than 2,000 clones in the sample, over 65% were seen once. The sequenced sample was pancreatic tumor tissue. The sequence was obtained from a human donor with pancreatic ductal adenocarcinoma. J is TRBJ1-4 and V is TRBV9; perhaps TRBD1 as D (6 bases). CDR3 sequence: CASNKQGANEKLFF. The CDR3 DNA reads as TGTGCCAGCAATAAACAGGGAGCTAATGAAAAACTGTTTTTT.